This T cell receptor beta chain was recorded in a study of esophageal squamous cell carcinoma under preoperative chemotherapy. Overall study context: TCR repertoires were profiled from both peripheral blood T cells and tumor-infiltrating lymphocytes.

Note on this clonotype: Its antigen is currently unknown.

From germline, CDR1 is SGHTA and CDR2 FQGNSA. V lost 1 base and J 2 bases, leaving 18 bases between the germline ends. This CDR3 is 18 amino acids long. Whole-study findings and limits: Paclitaxel-nedaplatin therapy caused immediate, substantial clonotype frequency changes.

The time point denotes: before preoperative PTX-NDP chemotherapy. MiXCR was run by TCRdb on the PCR reads, yielding one entry per CDR3 protein. The table lists around 14,000 distinct CDR3 sequences, roughly 60% of them singletons, with nearly 55% in the top ten. The origin of this receptor is a human donor with esophageal squamous cell carcinoma. The donor label of this sample is uncertain. The chain has TRBV7-2 and TRBJ2-1, with D perhaps given as TRBD1 or TRBD2 (7 bases each). This material was obtained from a patient given preoperative chemotherapy. CDR3 nucleotide sequence: TGTGCCAGCAGCTTAGGGGTGGGAGGGGGCAACCCCTACAATGAGCAGTTCTTC. Its protein is CASSLGVGGGNPYNEQFF.